This T cell receptor (beta chain) emerged from a study of T-cell reconstitution after alpha-beta-depleted transplantation in children. A TCRbeta library incorporating unique molecular identifiers was prepared. Using its own MiXCR run on the PCR reads, TCRdb lists one record per CDR3 protein. The profile shows about 610,000 distinct CDR3 sequences, roughly a tenth of them singletons. Germline-derived CDR1 and CDR2 are SGHRS and YFSETQ. V lost 4 bases, J lost 3 bases, and 10 bases lay in between. There are 13 residues in the CDR3. This clonotype was observed a handful of times. This chain joins TRBV5-1 and TRBJ2-5; D gene ambiguous. This specimen consisted of PBMCs from the stem cell graft donor, obtained from the stem cell graft. This TCR was recovered from a human donor who donated a stem cell graft to a child with acute myeloid leukemia. The CDR3 reads CASSGSNEETQYF. Written as DNA, the CDR3 is TGCGCCAGCAGCGGGTCAAATGAAGAGACCCAGTACTTC.